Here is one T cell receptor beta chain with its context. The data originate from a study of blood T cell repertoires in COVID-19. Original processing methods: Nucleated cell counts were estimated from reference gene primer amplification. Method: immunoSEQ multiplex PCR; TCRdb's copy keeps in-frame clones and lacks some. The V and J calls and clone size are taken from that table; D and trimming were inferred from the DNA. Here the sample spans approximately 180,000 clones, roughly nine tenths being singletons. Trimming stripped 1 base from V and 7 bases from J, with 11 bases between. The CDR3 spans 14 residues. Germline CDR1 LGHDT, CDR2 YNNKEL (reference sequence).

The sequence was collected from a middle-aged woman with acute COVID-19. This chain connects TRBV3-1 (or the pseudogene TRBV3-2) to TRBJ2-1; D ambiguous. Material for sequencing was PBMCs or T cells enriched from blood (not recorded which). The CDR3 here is CASSQGARRNEQFF. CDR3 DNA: TGTGCCAGCAGCCAAGGTGCCCGGCGGAATGAGCAGTTCTTC.